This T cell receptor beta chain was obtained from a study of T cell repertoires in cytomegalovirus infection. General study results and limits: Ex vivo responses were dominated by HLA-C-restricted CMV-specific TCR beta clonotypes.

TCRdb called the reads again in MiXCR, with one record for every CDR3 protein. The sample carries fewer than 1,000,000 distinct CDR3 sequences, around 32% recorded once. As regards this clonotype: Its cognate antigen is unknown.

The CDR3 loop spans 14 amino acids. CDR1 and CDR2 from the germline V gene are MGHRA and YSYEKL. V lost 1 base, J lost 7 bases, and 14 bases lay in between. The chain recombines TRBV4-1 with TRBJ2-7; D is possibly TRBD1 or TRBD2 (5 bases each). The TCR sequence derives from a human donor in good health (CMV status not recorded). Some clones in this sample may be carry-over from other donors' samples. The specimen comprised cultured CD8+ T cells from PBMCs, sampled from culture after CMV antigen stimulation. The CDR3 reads CASSQAAPGTEQYF. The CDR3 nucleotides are TGCGCCAGCAGCCAAGCAGCACCAGGGACGGAGCAGTACTTC.